The following is a T cell receptor beta chain sequence with its context. The data stem from a study of CD8 T cells in Susac syndrome. It was negative isolation that provided the CD8+ and CD4+ T cells, whereas TEMRA cells were enriched by FACS. cDNA came from approximately 0.5 to 1 ug RNA primed by random hexamers. A single record per CDR3 protein comes from TCRdb applying MiXCR to the immunoSEQ multiplex PCR reads. The sample records around 180,000 distinct CDR3 sequences, roughly 95% being singletons. The CDR3 spans 17 residues. CDR1 is SGDLS and CDR2 is YYNGEE in the germline V gene. Trimming removed 4 bases from V and 8 bases from J, with 24 bases in between.

The TCR comes from a human donor with multiple sclerosis. The V call is TRBV9, the J call TRBJ1-4; D gene ambiguous. Specimen: CD8+ T cells from PBMCs. The CDR3 protein is CASSTDPKLSSPEKLFF. The CDR3 DNA reads TGTGCCAGCAGCACCGACCCCAAGCTTAGTTCTCCAGAAAAACTGTTTTTT.